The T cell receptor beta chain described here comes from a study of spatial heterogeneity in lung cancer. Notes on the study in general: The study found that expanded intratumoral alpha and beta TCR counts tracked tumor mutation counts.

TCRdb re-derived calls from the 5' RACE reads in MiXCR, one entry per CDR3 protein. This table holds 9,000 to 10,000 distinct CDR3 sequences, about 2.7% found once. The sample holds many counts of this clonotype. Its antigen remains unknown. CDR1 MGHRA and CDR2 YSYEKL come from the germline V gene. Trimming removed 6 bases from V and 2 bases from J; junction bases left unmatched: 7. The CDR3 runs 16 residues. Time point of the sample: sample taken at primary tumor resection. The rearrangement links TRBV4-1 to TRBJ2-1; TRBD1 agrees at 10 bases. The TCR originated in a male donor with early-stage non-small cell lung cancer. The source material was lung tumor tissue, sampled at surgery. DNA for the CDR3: TGCGCCAGCAGGCGAAGTGGGACAGGGGCCTACAATGAGCAGTTCTTC. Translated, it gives CASRRSGTGAYNEQFF.